Listed below are T cell receptor beta chains from one sample, sequenced in a study of glioma-infiltrating T cells. One entry per CDR3 protein, called by TCRdb with MiXCR from the multiplex PCR reads. The sample records 300,000 to 450,000 distinct CDR3 sequences, about 40% being singletons. The sample consisted of glioma tissue, nonneoplastic brain tissue, or PBMCs (not recorded which). Every receptor here comes from a human donor with low-grade glioma or glioblastoma, undergoing nonglioma brain surgery, or in good health (not recorded which). Each CDR3 is given with its conserved first and last residue. The order of the fields is clone size, V gene, D gene, J gene, CDR3 DNA, CDR3 protein. The D gene is left open where the match is weak. Rows may omit the clone size; those that give it use once, few, many or a size class.

many	TRBV7-6	TRBD1	TRBJ2-7	TGTGCCAGCAGCTCGACAGGGGACGGCGAGCAGTACTTC	CASSSTGDGEQYF
.	TRBV6-1	.	TRBJ2-3	TGTGCCAGCAATAAAACGGTGGATACGCAGTATTTT	CASNKTVDTQYF
.	TRBV7-9	.	TRBJ1-2	TGTGCCAGCAGCTATAATCAGGGTGATGGCTACACCTTC	CASSYNQGDGYTF
few	TRBV7-6	TRBD2	TRBJ2-3	TGTGCCAGCAGCTTAGTAACGGGAGGGGGCACAGATACGCAGTATTTT	CASSLVTGGGTDTQYF
once	TRBV10-3	TRBD1	TRBJ2-1	TGTGCCATCAGTGAGTCCCGGACAGGGGATGGGAATGAGCAGTTCTTC	CAISESRTGDGNEQFF
.	TRBV20-1	.	TRBJ1-3	TGCAGTGCTACGGACAGCCACTCTGGAAACACCATATATTTT	CSATDSHSGNTIYF
.	TRBV20-1	.	TRBJ1-4	TGCAGTGCTATAGAAGGGAGGGCTGAAAAACTGTTTTTT	CSAIEGRAEKLFF
.	TRBV20-1	TRBD2	TRBJ2-7	TGCAGTGCAGGGACTAGCGGGAGGCGGAGCTCCTACGAGCAGTACTTC	CSAGTSGRRSSYEQYF
.	TRBV7-2	.	TRBJ2-1	TGTGCCAGCAGCTTACACGGTTCCTACAATGGGCAGTTCTTC	CASSLHGSYNGQFF
.	TRBV27	.	TRBJ2-7	TGTGCCAGCAGTTTAACAGCTCTCAGGGCCTACGAGCAGTACTTC	CASSLTALRAYEQYF
.	TRBV7-2	.	TRBJ2-3	TGTGCCAGCAGCCCCACAGATGCGCAGTATTTT	CASSPTDAQYF
many	TRBV4-2	.	TRBJ2-3	TGTGCCAGCAGCCAAGATGTCCGGGAGACAGATACGCAGTATTTT	CASSQDVRETDTQYF
many	TRBV6-2/TRBV6-3	TRBD2	TRBJ2-1	TGTGCCAGCAGTCCTCCCAGCGGGGCGGACAATGAGCAGTTCTTC	CASSPPSGADNEQFF
.	TRBV4-1	.	TRBJ2-3	TGCGCCAGCAGCCAAGAGGGGAGGCCGAACACAGATACGCAGTATTTT	CASSQEGRPNTDTQYF
many	TRBV6-4	TRBD2	TRBJ2-1	TGTGCCAGCAGTGAGGGACTAGTACGCAATGAGCAGTTCTTC	CASSEGLVRNEQFF
few	TRBV5-1	.	TRBJ2-7	TGCGCCAGCAGCGTATCATGGGGGACCGAATCCTACGAGCAGTACTTC	CASSVSWGTESYEQYF
few	TRBV20-1	TRBD2	TRBJ2-7	TGCAGTGCCCTAGCGGGAGGGGCCTCCCACGAGCAGTACTTC	CSALAGGASHEQYF
once	TRBV20-1	.	TRBJ1-4	TGCAAAGGGTGGACGGTGAATGAAAAACTGTTTTTT	CKGWTVNEKLFF
.	TRBV20-1	.	TRBJ2-7	TGCAGTGCTGGAAGGACTCCCTCCTACGAGCAGTACTTC	CSAGRTPSYEQYF
.	TRBV5-1	TRBD1	TRBJ2-1	TGCGCCAGCAGCTCGGGACAGGGGGTCCTGAATGAGCAGTTCTTC	CASSSGQGVLNEQFF
.	TRBV4-2	.	TRBJ2-4	TGTGCCAGCAGACCCTACAGCGGGACAACCAAAAACATTCAGTACTTC	CASRPYSGTTKNIQYF
once	TRBV11-2	.	TRBJ2-7	TGTGCCAGCAGGTTAGACGGGCCTCTGGACGAGCAGTACTTC	CASRLDGPLDEQYF
few	TRBV7-2	.	TRBJ1-3	TGTGCCAGCAGCTTAACCGGATGGGACCCAGGGAACACCATATATTTT	CASSLTGWDPGNTIYF
many	TRBV20-1	TRBD1	TRBJ1-5	TGCAGTGCTCTACAGGGGGCTGGACAGCCCCAGCATTTT	CSALQGAGQPQHF
few	TRBV2	TRBD2	TRBJ2-3	TGTGCCACCAAGGGACTAGCGGCCACAGATACGCAGTATTTT	CATKGLAATDTQYF
.	TRBV3-1	.	TRBJ2-3	TGTGCCAGCAGCCAAGAGGGACTTCACACAGATACGCAGTATTTT	CASSQEGLHTDTQYF
few	TRBV10-3	TRBD2	TRBJ2-1	TGTGCCATCAGTGAGTCGATTGCGGGGGGCTACAATGAGCAGTTCTTC	CAISESIAGGYNEQFF
.	TRBV27	.	TRBJ2-2	TGTGCCAGCAGTTCTTGGGGCAGATCGAACACCGGGGAGCCGTTTTTT	CASSSWGRSNTGEPFF
.	TRBV4-3	TRBD1	TRBJ2-7	TGCGCCAGCAGCCATGACAGGGGTGGTTTGAATGAGCAGTACTTC	CASSHDRGGLNEQYF
once	TRBV4-1	.	TRBJ2-2	TGCGCCAGCAGCCAAGACTTATTAACCGGGGAGCTGTTTTTT	CASSQDLLTGELFF
.	TRBV7-2	.	TRBJ2-7	TGTGCCAGCAGCTTAGTAGGAGAAGACTACGAGCAGTACTTC	CASSLVGEDYEQYF
.	TRBV5-5	.	TRBJ1-4	TGTGCCAGCAGCCCAGGCCCATCCGAAAAACTGTTTTTT	CASSPGPSEKLFF
.	TRBV4-1	TRBD1	TRBJ1-1	TGCGCCAGCAGCCAGTCCTGGGCAGGGGGCGGTGAAGCTTTCTTT	CASSQSWAGGGEAFF
many	TRBV28	.	TRBJ1-2	TGTGCCAGCATCACCTGGACGACGTTCGGGGACGGCTACACCTTC	CASITWTTFGDGYTF
.	TRBV29-1	TRBD1	TRBJ2-1	TGCAGCGTTGAAGGTCGGACAGGGGGCCCCTACAATGAGCAGTTCTTC	CSVEGRTGGPYNEQFF
.	TRBV5-1	.	TRBJ2-7	TGCGCCAGCAGCTTGGATCAGGCCATCTCCTACGAGCAGTACTTC	CASSLDQAISYEQYF
few	TRBV4-1	.	TRBJ1-5	TGCGCCAGCAGCCAAGAGCCCCTAACAGGGCTGGTGGGCCAGCCCCAGCATTTT	CASSQEPLTGLVGQPQHF
.	TRBV20-1	.	TRBJ2-3	TGCAGTGCCCTGCTGGTGGGGTCAAGCACAGATACGCAGTATTTT	CSALLVGSSTDTQYF
.	TRBV20-1	TRBD2	TRBJ2-1	TGCAGTGCTAGAGGCGGGACTAGCGTTAATGAGCGGTTCTTC	CSARGGTSVNERFF
.	TRBV27	.	TRBJ1-1	TGTGCCAGCAGTTTTGGCACTGAAGCTTTATTT	CASSFGTEALF
.	TRBV4-1	TRBD2	TRBJ2-7	TGCGCCAGCAGCCAAGGACGGCGGGAACTAGCGGGGTACGAGCAGTACTTC	CASSQGRRELAGYEQYF
few	TRBV7-9	.	TRBJ2-5	TGTGCCAGCAGCTCGGACAGTGACCAAGAGACCCAGTACTTC	CASSSDSDQETQYF
few	TRBV5-4	.	TRBJ2-7	TGTGCCAGCAGCTTGGGGGCCTTCTCCTACGAGCAGTACTTC	CASSLGAFSYEQYF
once	TRBV7-2	.	TRBJ1-1	TGTGCCAGCAGCTCTGGAGTGAACACTGAAGCTTTCTTT	CASSSGVNTEAFF
.	TRBV28	.	TRBJ2-1	TGTGCCAGCAGTACCCTTGGACTAAACTCCTACAATGAGCAGTTCTTC	CASSTLGLNSYNEQFF
.	TRBV7-9	.	TRBJ1-2	TGTGCCAGCAGCTTAGCGCGGGGGAGCTATGGCTACACCTTC	CASSLARGSYGYTF
few	TRBV2	TRBD2	TRBJ2-3	TGTGCCAGCAGTGACGGTGCGGGGGCAGATACGCAGTATTTT	CASSDGAGADTQYF
once	TRBV5-1	.	TRBJ2-7	TGCGCCAGCAGCTTGGACCAGACAGGAGTTTTCTACGAGCAGTACTTC	CASSLDQTGVFYEQYF
.	TRBV20-1	TRBD2	TRBJ2-1	TGCAGTGCTCTAATTCGGGGGGGTCTCTCCTACAATGAGCAGTTCTTC	CSALIRGGLSYNEQFF
many	TRBV28	.	TRBJ2-4	TGTGCCAGCAGCTTGGGACTGATTCAGTACTTC	CASSLGLIQYF
.	TRBV7-6	.	TRBJ2-7	TGTGCCAGCAGCTTAGACAGATCCTACGAGCAGTACTTC	CASSLDRSYEQYF
.	TRBV29-1	TRBD2	TRBJ2-3	TGCAGCGCCGCCGGGACTAGCGGTGTCACAGATACGCAGTATTTT	CSAAGTSGVTDTQYF
.	TRBV15	.	TRBJ2-7	TGTGCCACCAGCCCGGACGGCTACGAGCAGTACTTC	CATSPDGYEQYF
many	TRBV6-2/TRBV6-3	.	TRBJ1-1	TGTGCCAGCACCCTCCCACCGAGGAACACTGAAGCTTTCTTT	CASTLPPRNTEAFF
few	TRBV7-8	.	TRBJ2-5	TGTGCCAGCAGCTTAAACAGCCAAGAGACCCAGTACTTC	CASSLNSQETQYF
.	TRBV19	TRBD1	TRBJ2-1	TGTGCCAGTAGTTCCCCCGGACAGGGTTCCTACAATGAGCAGTTCTTC	CASSSPGQGSYNEQFF
many	TRBV7-9	.	TRBJ1-1	TGTGCCAGCAGCTTAGCAGAGAACACTGAAGCTTTCTTT	CASSLAENTEAFF
many	TRBV2	.	TRBJ1-5	TGTGCCAGCAGTGAAGCGCTTCGTGGGGGACCCCAGCATTTT	CASSEALRGGPQHF
few	TRBV20-1	.	TRBJ1-5	TGCAGTGCTAGCCCTAGGGTATGGTACACCATGTATCAGCCCCAGCATTTT	CSASPRVWYTMYQPQHF